The present entry profiles one T cell receptor beta chain with its context. Its antigen is currently unknown. Read coverage stops 3 residues before the CDR3 terminus; the germline J gene supplies the remainder. This specimen belongs to a study of T cells in women clearing cervical HPV infection. Overall study context: Controls' single incident HPV16 infection cleared within 12 months without precancer. Blood came at first lesion visit for cases, post-clearance for controls. With HLA typing for only a few women, HLA confounding remains possible. Broader study findings: Repertoire richness, not evenness, was significantly elevated in CIN3+ cases versus controls.

Using immunoSEQ multiplex PCR, the repertoire was profiled, and TCRdb retains in-frame clones only, with some absent. The listing contains roughly 20,000 clones. This CDR3 region has 14 residues. With 6 bases removed from V and 0 bases from J, the gap between germline ends came to 6 bases. Material: blood buffy coat. This receptor was identified in a woman aged 18 to 69 with a cervical HPV16 infection that either progressed to CIN3+ or cleared (not recorded which). J is TRBJ2-6 and V is TRBV12-3 or TRBV12-4; no firm D call. The CDR3 is CASRQSSGANVLTF. The sequenced part of the CDR3 DNA is TGTGCCAGCAGGCAGTCCTCTGGGGCCAACGTC.